The 26 T cell receptor beta chains below all came from one sample that was sequenced in a study of T cell repertoires in cytomegalovirus infection. TCRdb reanalysed the reads using MiXCR and keeps one entry per CDR3 protein. The sample consists of around 740,000 distinct CDR3 sequences, approximately 34% of them appearing once. What was sequenced was PBMCs. Every receptor here comes from a human donor in good health (CMV status not recorded). Some clones in this sample may be carry-over from other donors' samples.

This clonotype has ten or more counts. The J gene is TRBJ2-7, the V gene TRBV20-1; D is possibly TRBD2 (5 bases). The ends were cut back, 0 bases at V and 6 bases at J, with 15 bases in the middle. The CDR3 is 14 residues long. CDR1 DFQATT and CDR2 SNEGSKA come from the germline V gene (reference sequence). CDR3 nucleotide sequence: TGCAGTGCTAGAGATCCACGCGGGCGTCGCGAGCAGTACTTC. Protein sequence: CSARDPRGRREQYF.

This rearrangement joins TRBV6-2 or TRBV6-3 to TRBJ1-5; D is perhaps TRBD1 (5 bases). The germline V gene encodes CDR1 MNHEY and CDR2 SVGEGT. The CDR3 has 16 residues. The germline V and J ends were trimmed by 5 bases and 4 bases, with 18 bases remaining between them. CDR3 DNA: TGTGCCAGCAGTGAAGGGACGGCCCTGGGGAATCAGCCCCAGCATTTT. This encodes CASSEGTALGNQPQHF.

The chain combines TRBV12-3 or TRBV12-4 with TRBJ2-7, with 12 nucleotides matching TRBD1. Germline trimming cut 0 bases from V and 6 bases from J; bases unmatched to any gene: 9. The length of the CDR3 is 17 residues. The CDR3 nucleotides read TGTGCCAGCAGTTTAGCGACCCTAGGGACAGGGGGCATCGAGCAGTACTTC. Translation: CASSLATLGTGGIEQYF.

The chain joins TRBV19 to TRBJ1-5; perhaps TRBD1 as D (6 bases). There are 18 residues in the CDR3. CDR1 is LNHDA, CDR2 SQIVND, per germline (reference sequence). Trimming took 5 bases from V and 3 from J, leaving 23 bases between them. The CDR3 region has the DNA TGTGCCAGTAGTGCCCTTTTTTCAGGGGTTGGAGACAATCAGCCCCAGCATTTT. This gives the protein CASSALFSGVGDNQPQHF. Drawing the rest from reference TRBV19 and TRBJ1-5, the complete variable domain is DGGITQSPKYLFRKEGQNVTLSCEQNLNHDAMYWYRQDPGQGLRLIYYSQIVNDFQKGDIAEGYSVSREKKESFPLTVTSAQKNPTAFYLCASSALFSGVGDNQPQHFGDGTRLSIL.

This clonotype has more than one count but fewer than ten. The V and J genes are TRBV7-9 and TRBJ1-5; no clear D. The germline gives CDR1 SEHNR, CDR2 FQNEAQ (reference sequence). This CDR3 has 16 residues. V was shortened by 1 base and J by 2 bases, with 12 bases between the two germline ends. CDR3 sequence (DNA): TGTGCCAGCAGCTTAGATTCGGGATTGGGCAATCAGCCCCAGCATTTT. Amino acid sequence: CASSLDSGLGNQPQHF.

This clonotype was counted only a few times. The CDR3 protein is CASSHIIGGASRNTGELFF. DNA of the CDR3: TGTGCCAGCAGCCATATAATAGGTGGGGCTAGCAGGAACACCGGGGAGCTGTTTTTT. The chain employs TRBV4-2 and TRBJ2-2; D is tentatively TRBD1 or TRBD2 (5 bases each). Between the trimmed V and J ends, which lost 3 bases and 1 base, there was a span of 21 bases. This CDR3 comprises 19 residues. Looked up from germline, CDR1 is LGHNA and CDR2 is YNFKEQ.

The V gene is TRBV12-3 or TRBV12-4, the J gene TRBJ1-1; 10 nucleotides match TRBD1. V was pared by 4 bases and J by 8 bases, with 10 bases of the junction left unmatched. The CDR3 runs to 15 residues. CDR3 residues: CASSWPGQGNVEAFF. CDR3 bases: TGTGCCAGCAGTTGGCCGGGACAGGGGAATGTCGAAGCTTTCTTT.

In the case of this clonotype: Relative to the germline gene, one junction end is altered; a read error may explain this. The gene calls are TRBV7-3 and TRBJ2-2; 11 bases are shared with TRBD1. The germline CDR1 and CDR2 sequences are SGHTA and FQGTGA. This CDR3 is built from 17 residues. The CDR3 protein is CASSFSRDRGNAGELFF. The CDR3 DNA is TGTGCCAGCAGCTTCTCTCGGGACAGGGGGAACGCCGGGGAGCTGTTTTTT.

This clonotype was seen only a few times. This rearrangement joins TRBV24-1 to TRBJ2-1, with TRBD1 as a possible D gene (6 bases). Germline loops: CDR1 KGHDR, CDR2 SFDVKD. The CDR3 runs to 14 residues. The V end lost 4 bases, the J end lost 9 bases, and 15 bases lay between the germline ends. CDR3 DNA sequence: TGTGCCACCAGTGAGATAGGGCAGGGGAGTGAGCAGTTCTTC. Its translation: CATSEIGQGSEQFF.

The chain has TRBV12-5 and TRBJ1-3, with D perhaps matching TRBD1 (5 bases). Trimming removed 1 base from V and 0 bases from J, with 10 bases in between. Germline V gene sequence: CDR1 LGHNT, CDR2 FRNRAP. This CDR3 region has 16 residues. The CDR3 DNA is TGTGCTAGTGGTTTGGGGGACCCTCGCTCTGGAAACACCATATATTTT. Amino acid sequence: CASGLGDPRSGNTIYF.

This clonotype has ten or more counts. The rearrangement uses TRBV12-3 or TRBV12-4 and TRBJ1-5; a weak D match, TRBD1 (6 bases). Trimming stripped 1 base from V and 6 bases from J, with 13 bases between. This CDR3 contains 15 residues. The CDR3, as DNA: TGTGCCAGCAGTTTAGGTCCACAGGGAAGTCAGCCCCAGCATTTT. Protein sequence: CASSLGPQGSQPQHF.

The chain joins TRBV6-6 to TRBJ1-6, with 7 bases lining up with TRBD1. This CDR3 has 11 amino acids. Trimming cost V 6 bases and J 17 bases; bases outside gene matches: 7. Germline loops: CDR1 MNHNY, CDR2 SVGAGI (reference sequence). Here the CDR3 reads CASSRGTAVHF. CDR3 DNA sequence: TGTGCCAGCAGCCGAGGGACAGCCGTCCACTTT.

This clonotype was seen a single time. One junction end does not reproduce the germline sequence, and a read error may be involved. The CDR3 reads CASSLRPAPDTQYF. The CDR3 DNA reads as TGTGCTAGCAGCTTAAGACCCGCTCCGGATACGCAGTATTTT. The chain joins TRBV7-6 to TRBJ2-3, with unresolved D. CDR3 length: 14 residues. From germline, CDR1 is SGHVS and CDR2 FNYEAQ.

For this clonotype: A read error may be the cause here, since a much bigger clone is one base away. The rearrangement joins TRBV7-2 to TRBJ1-5; D unresolved. Germline V CDR1 and CDR2: SGHTA, FQGNSA. Trimming removed 5 bases at V and 0 bases at J, with 17 bases between. The length of the CDR3 is 17 residues. The CDR3 DNA follows: TGTGCCAGCAGCCCCGCCTCCAGGTCTTATAGCAATCAGCCCCAGCATTTT. This encodes CASSPASRSYSNQPQHF. Filled out from reference TRBV7-2 and TRBJ1-5, the complete variable domain reads GAGVSQSPSNKVTEKGKDVELRCDPISGHTALYWYRQSLGQGLEFLIYFQGNSAPDKSGLPSDRFSAERTGGSVSTLTIQRTQQEDSAVYLCASSPASRSYSNQPQHFGDGTRLSIL.

This clonotype was observed a few times. This chain links TRBV2 with TRBJ2-1; TRBD2 agrees at 14 bases. Germline V gene lookup returns CDR1 SNHLY and CDR2 FYNNEI. With 6 bases clipped from V and 1 base from J, the junction kept 8 bases outside the gene matches. The CDR3 runs to 18 residues. The DNA of the CDR3 is TGTGCCAGCAGAGATGGACTAGCGGGAGGCCGATCCTACAATGAGCAGTTCTTC. Translation gives CASRDGLAGGRSYNEQFF.

Comments on this clonotype: One junction end does not reproduce the germline sequence, and a read error may be involved. V is TRBV7-9 and J is TRBJ2-1, with D perhaps given as TRBD1 or TRBD2 (5 bases each). Germline CDR1 SEHNR, CDR2 FQNEAQ (reference sequence). This CDR3 contains 13 residues. The CDR3 reads CASSSGTVLLTSF. DNA of the CDR3: TGTGCCAGCAGCTCCGGGACGGTGCTACTAACTTCCTTC.

This clonotype was detected only a few times. The chain combines TRBV24-1 with TRBJ2-2; no clear D. The V end was cut by 0 bases, the J end by 2 bases, with 12 bases between. The CDR3 sequence is 17 residues long. The germline CDR1 and CDR2 sequences are KGHDR and SFDVKD. CDR3 coding DNA: TGTGCCACCAGTGATTTGCTCCCCGGGTTTAACACCGGGGAGCTGTTTTTT. Amino acids: CATSDLLPGFNTGELFF.

Ten or more counts support this clonotype. J is TRBJ1-1 and V is TRBV7-2; D is perhaps TRBD1 (6 bases). The V end lost 7 bases, the J end lost 2 bases, and 17 bases lay between the germline ends. CDR1 is SGHTA, CDR2 FQGNSA, per germline. The CDR3 contains 15 residues. The CDR3 reads CASTIRGARNTEAFF. The CDR3 DNA follows: TGTGCCAGCACCATTCGGGGGGCCCGTAACACTGAAGCTTTCTTT.

This chain links TRBV7-8 with TRBJ2-1; 7 positions match TRBD1. The CDR3 extends over 16 amino acids. In germline, CDR1 is SGHVS, CDR2 FQNEAQ. The V and J ends lost 1 base and 6 bases, in that order; junction bases with no gene match: 9. CDR3 DNA sequence: TGTGCCAGCAGCTTAGTGCGGGCAGGGGGTCTCAATGAGCAGTTCTTC. It codes for CASSLVRAGGLNEQFF.

This clonotype was seen a few times. This chain uses TRBV28 with TRBJ1-5; the D gene is possibly TRBD1 (5 bases). The CDR3 has 15 amino acids. CDR1 is MDHEN and CDR2 is SYDVKM in the germline V gene. V lost 3 bases to trimming and J lost 0 bases, with 9 bases between them. CDR3 region: CASSFRGDSNQPQHF. CDR3 DNA sequence: TGTGCCAGCAGTTTTCGAGGGGATAGCAATCAGCCCCAGCATTTT.

A few counts support this clonotype. This chain connects TRBV15 to TRBJ1-1; D gene unclear. The CDR3 has 17 amino acids. CDR1 and CDR2 (germline): LNHNV, YYDKDF (reference sequence). The ends were cut back, 5 bases at V and 0 bases at J, with 19 bases in the middle. Here the CDR3 DNA reads TGTGCCACCAGCTTAGAGTTCGTCGAACTGATGAACACTGAAGCTTTCTTT. Protein sequence: CATSLEFVELMNTEAFF.

The chain carries TRBV28 and TRBJ2-2; 7 bases agree with TRBD1. CDR1 MDHEN and CDR2 SYDVKM come from the germline V gene. The CDR3 sequence is 14 residues long. With 10 bases clipped from V and 2 bases from J, the junction kept 7 bases outside the gene matches. The CDR3 nucleotides read TGTGCCACCCTCAGAGGGGGCAACACCGGGGAGCTGTTTTTT. Encoded protein: CATLRGGNTGELFF.

V is TRBV27 and J is TRBJ1-1; the match to TRBD1 covers 7 bases. The germline V gene has CDR1 MNHEY and CDR2 SMNVEV (reference sequence). CDR3 length equals 15 residues. V dropped 4 bases and J dropped 5; count of bases not matched to a gene: 10. The CDR3 spells CASSWSKGQRTEAFF. The DNA of the CDR3 is TGTGCCAGCAGTTGGAGCAAGGGACAGAGGACTGAAGCTTTCTTT.

This clonotype was detected only a few times. V usage is TRBV12-3 or TRBV12-4 and J usage is TRBJ2-7; 7 nucleotides line up with TRBD1. The V segment lost 6 bases and the J segment 2 bases; nucleotides outside the gene matches: 10. The CDR3 length is 15 residues. As DNA, the CDR3 is TGTGCCAGCAGCTACGCGACAGGGTTGACCTACGAGCAGTACTTC. This sequence encodes CASSYATGLTYEQYF.

This clonotype was counted only a few times. This chain links TRBV11-2 with TRBJ2-5; 10 nucleotides match TRBD1. The V gene's germline CDR1 is SGHAT and CDR2 FQNNGV. The trim removed 5 bases at V and 5 bases at J, leaving 11 bases unmatched. The CDR3 consists of 16 residues. For the CDR3, the DNA is TGTGCCAGCAGCCTCCCGGGACAGGGGTGGGAGGAGACCCAGTACTTC. Its translation is CASSLPGQGWEETQYF.

On this clonotype itself: At one end, the junction sequence differs from germline, possibly due to a read error. This chain uses TRBV7-9 with TRBJ1-5, with a weak D call TRBD1 (5 bases). The length of the CDR3 is 18 residues. Germline CDR1 reads SEHNR; CDR2 reads FQNEAQ (reference sequence). In nucleotides, the CDR3 is TGTGCCAGCAGCTTAGGCACGGGAGGCAGGGCTAGCAATCAGCTCCAGCATTTT. This gives the protein CASSLGTGGRASNQLQHF.